This TCR beta chain was obtained from a study of shared clonotypes between healthy human individuals. Study-wide results and limits: Only blood samples were collected, and tissue repertoires likely differ.

Deep-level running was used for the assay. Generated by immunoSEQ multiplex PCR, the TCRdb table keeps only in-frame clones and is missing some. This sample has 400,000 to 550,000 clones, with 65% to 80% found just once. Each donor was a Caucasian adult residing in Nashville, Tennessee. As to this clone: The antigen is unknown.

There are 15 residues in the CDR3. Germline assignment: CDR1 SGHRS and CDR2 YFSETQ. V shed 5 bases, J shed 1 base, and the junction held 8 bases outside the gene matches. This sequence joins TRBV5-1 and TRBJ2-5; TRBD1 matches 7 bases. The sample comprised PBMCs. This TCR was sampled from a woman aged 40 to 50 in good health. Some clones in this sample may be carry-over from other donors' samples. In nucleotides, the CDR3 is TGCGCCAGCAGAAGGGGGCAGGGACCCCAAGAGACCCAGTACTTC. This codes for CASRRGQGPQETQYF.